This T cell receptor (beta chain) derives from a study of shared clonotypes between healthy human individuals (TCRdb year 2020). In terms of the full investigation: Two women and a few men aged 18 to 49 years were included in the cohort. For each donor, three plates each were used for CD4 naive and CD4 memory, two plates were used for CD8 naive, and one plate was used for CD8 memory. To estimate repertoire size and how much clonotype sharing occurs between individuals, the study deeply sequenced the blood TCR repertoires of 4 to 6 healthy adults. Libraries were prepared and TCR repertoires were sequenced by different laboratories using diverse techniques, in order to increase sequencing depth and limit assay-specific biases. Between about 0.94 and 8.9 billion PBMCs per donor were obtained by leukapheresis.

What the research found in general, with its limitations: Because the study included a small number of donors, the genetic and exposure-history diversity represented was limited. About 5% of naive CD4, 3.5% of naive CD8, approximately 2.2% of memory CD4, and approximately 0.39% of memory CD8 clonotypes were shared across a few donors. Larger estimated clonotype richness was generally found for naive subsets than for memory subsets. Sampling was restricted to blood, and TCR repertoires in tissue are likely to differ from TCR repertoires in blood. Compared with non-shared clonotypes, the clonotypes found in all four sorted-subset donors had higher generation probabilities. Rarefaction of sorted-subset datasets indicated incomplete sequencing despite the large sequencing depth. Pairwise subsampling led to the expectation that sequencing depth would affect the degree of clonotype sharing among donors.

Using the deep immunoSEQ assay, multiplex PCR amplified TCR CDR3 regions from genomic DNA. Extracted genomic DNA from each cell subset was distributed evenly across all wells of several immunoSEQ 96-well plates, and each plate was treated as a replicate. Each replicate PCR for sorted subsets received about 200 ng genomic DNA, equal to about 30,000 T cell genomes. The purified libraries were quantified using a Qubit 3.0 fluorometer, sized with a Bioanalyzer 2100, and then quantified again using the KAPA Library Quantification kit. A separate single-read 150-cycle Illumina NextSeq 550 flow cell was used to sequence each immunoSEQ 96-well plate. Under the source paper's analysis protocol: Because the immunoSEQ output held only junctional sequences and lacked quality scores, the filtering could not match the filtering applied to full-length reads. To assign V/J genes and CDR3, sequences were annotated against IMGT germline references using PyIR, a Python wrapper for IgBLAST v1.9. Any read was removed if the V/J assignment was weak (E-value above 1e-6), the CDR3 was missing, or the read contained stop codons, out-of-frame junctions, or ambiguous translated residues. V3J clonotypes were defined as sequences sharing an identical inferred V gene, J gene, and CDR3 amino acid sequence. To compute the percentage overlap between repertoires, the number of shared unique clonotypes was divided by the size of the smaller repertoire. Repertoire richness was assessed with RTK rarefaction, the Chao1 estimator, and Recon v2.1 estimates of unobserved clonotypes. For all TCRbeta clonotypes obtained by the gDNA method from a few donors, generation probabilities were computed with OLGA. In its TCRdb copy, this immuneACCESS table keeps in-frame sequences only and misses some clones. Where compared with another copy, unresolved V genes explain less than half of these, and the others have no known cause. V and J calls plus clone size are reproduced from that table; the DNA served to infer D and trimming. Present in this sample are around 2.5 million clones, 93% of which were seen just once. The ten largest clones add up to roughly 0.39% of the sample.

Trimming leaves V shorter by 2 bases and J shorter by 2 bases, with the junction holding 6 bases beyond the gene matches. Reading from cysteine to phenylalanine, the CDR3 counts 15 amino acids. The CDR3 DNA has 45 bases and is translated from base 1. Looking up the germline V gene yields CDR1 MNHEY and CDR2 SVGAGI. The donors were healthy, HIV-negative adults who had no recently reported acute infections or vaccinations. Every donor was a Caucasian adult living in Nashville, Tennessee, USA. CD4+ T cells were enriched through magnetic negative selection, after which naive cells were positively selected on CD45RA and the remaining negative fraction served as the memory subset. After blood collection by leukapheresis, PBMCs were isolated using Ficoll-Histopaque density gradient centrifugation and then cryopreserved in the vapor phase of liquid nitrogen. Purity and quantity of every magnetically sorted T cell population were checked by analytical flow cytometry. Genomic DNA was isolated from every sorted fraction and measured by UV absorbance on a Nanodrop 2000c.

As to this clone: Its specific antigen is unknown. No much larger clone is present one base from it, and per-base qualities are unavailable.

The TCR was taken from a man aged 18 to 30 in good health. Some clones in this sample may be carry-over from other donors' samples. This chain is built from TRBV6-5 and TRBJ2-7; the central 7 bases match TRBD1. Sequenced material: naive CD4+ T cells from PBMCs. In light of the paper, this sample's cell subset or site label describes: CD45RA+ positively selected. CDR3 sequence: CASSYAGQGAYEQYF. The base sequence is TGTGCCAGCAGTTACGCGGGCCAGGGGGCCTACGAGCAGTACTTC.